Presented here are 26 T cell receptor beta chains from one specimen sequenced in a study of cytomegalovirus exposure and HLA in healthy donors. Vbeta (60) and Jbeta (13) primers were used in the PCR. This table comes from immunoSEQ multiplex PCR, and its TCRdb copy is limited to in-frame clones, with some not included. The sample includes around 150,000 clones, around 63% seen only once; the top ten take 1.5% to 2%. The sample comprised PBMCs. These receptors originate from a human donor in good health.

The V and J genes are TRBV27 and TRBJ1-4; TRBD1 aligns across 7 bases. The CDR3 covers 14 residues. Germline CDR1 MNHEY, CDR2 SMNVEV (reference sequence). V was clipped by 2 bases and J by 3 bases; unmatched bases: 0. The CDR3 protein is CASSLQGANEKLFF. Here the CDR3 DNA reads TGTGCCAGCAGTTTACAGGGGGCTAATGAAAAACTGTTTTTT.

The chain links TRBV5-1 to TRBJ2-2; TRBD2 aligns across 11 bases. Germline V lookup: CDR1 SGHRS, CDR2 YFSETQ. The trim removed 3 bases at V and 0 bases at J, leaving 1 base unmatched. This CDR3 has 16 amino acids. CDR3 DNA sequence: TGCGCCAGCAGCTCTAGCGGGAGGACGAACACCGGGGAGCTGTTTTTT. Residues: CASSSSGRTNTGELFF.

V gene TRBV4-2 combines with J gene TRBJ2-2; no clear D. This CDR3 region has 13 residues. The germline V gene has CDR1 LGHNA and CDR2 YNFKEQ. Trimming took off 4 bases at V and 9 bases at J, with 12 bases between the two ends. Here the CDR3 reads CASSPGDGRELFF. The CDR3 region has the DNA TGTGCCAGCAGCCCCGGAGATGGTAGGGAGCTGTTTTTT.

The chain links TRBV7-9 to TRBJ2-5, with 7 positions matching TRBD2. The CDR3 contains 15 residues. With 8 bases clipped from V and 3 bases from J, the junction kept 12 bases outside the gene matches. The germline gives CDR1 SEHNR, CDR2 FQNEAQ (reference sequence). Here the CDR3 DNA reads TGTGCCAGCGAGAGTGTGGCTAGCGGCAAAGAGACCCAGTACTTC. Amino acids: CASESVASGKETQYF.

This chain links TRBV15 with TRBJ2-7, with TRBD1 matching 11 bases. In germline, CDR1 is LNHNV, CDR2 YYDKDF (reference sequence). Trimming took 3 bases from V and 6 from J; bases not matched to a gene: 13. The CDR3 has 17 residues. Here the CDR3 DNA reads TGTGCCACCAGCAGTGAGGGGTCGGACAGGGGGCGCGCCGAGCAGTACTTC. Its translation is CATSSEGSDRGRAEQYF.

J is TRBJ2-7 and V is TRBV7-9; TRBD2 matches 9 bases. J gave up 3 bases and V 1 base, and 4 bases lay outside the gene matches. The germline V gene has CDR1 SEHNR and CDR2 FQNEAQ (reference sequence). The length of the CDR3 is 15 residues. The DNA of the CDR3 is TGTGCCAGCAGCTTAGGACTAGCGGAAAACTACGAGCAGTACTTC. The encoded protein is CASSLGLAENYEQYF. Supplemented by reference TRBV7-9 and TRBJ2-7, the full variable domain reads DTGVSQNPRHKITKRGQNVTFRCDPISEHNRLYWYRQTLGQGPEFLTYFQNEAQLEKSRLLSDRFSAERPKGSFSTLEIQRTEQGDSAMYLCASSLGLAENYEQYFGPGTRLTVT.

The chain recombines TRBV7-9 with TRBJ2-3; the match to TRBD2 covers 7 bases. The germline V gene encodes CDR1 SEHNR and CDR2 FQNEAQ (reference sequence). V lost 1 base and J lost 4; bases outside the gene matches: 2. The CDR3 has 14 residues. The CDR3 nucleotides read TGTGCCAGCAGCTTAGGGCTAGCGGCAGATACGCAGTATTTT. Translation gives CASSLGLAADTQYF.

The V call is TRBV4-1, the J call TRBJ2-6; TRBD1 matches at 10 bases. Looked up from germline, CDR1 is MGHRA and CDR2 is YSYEKL. The CDR3 contains 17 residues. V lost 4 bases to trimming and J lost 0 bases; unmatched junction nucleotides: 3. CDR3 in amino acids: CASSPRTGGSGANVLTF. The DNA for the CDR3 is TGCGCCAGCAGCCCGCGGACAGGGGGCTCTGGGGCCAACGTCCTGACTTTC.

Here the CDR3 DNA reads TGTGCCAGCTCACCCTGGACTACGCACAATGAGCAGTTCTTC. Translation gives CASSPWTTHNEQFF. The chain combines TRBV18 with TRBJ2-1, with TRBD2 as a possible D gene (6 bases). V was trimmed by 3 bases and J by 5 bases, leaving 11 bases between them. The CDR3 covers 14 residues. Germline CDR1 reads KGHSH; CDR2 reads LQKENI. Using reference TRBV18 and TRBJ2-1 for the parts outside the CDR3, the full variable domain is NAGVMQNPRHLVRRRGQEARLRCSPMKGHSHVYWYRQLPEEGLKFMVYLQKENIIDESGMPKERFSAEFPKEGPSILRIQQVVRGDSAAYFCASSPWTTHNEQFFGPGTRLTVL.

This clone came up a few times. The chain employs TRBV2 and TRBJ2-7; D is possibly TRBD2 (7 bases). The length of the CDR3 is 17 residues. Germline V gives CDR1 SNHLY, CDR2 FYNNEI. V was trimmed by 7 bases and J by 7 bases, leaving 29 bases between them. The CDR3 region is CASNGGGLMAPSEEQYF. DNA for the CDR3: TGTGCCAGCAATGGGGGGGGCCTAATGGCACCAAGCGAGGAGCAGTACTTC.

This chain links TRBV28 with TRBJ1-3; D possibly corresponds to TRBD1 (6 bases). The CDR3 is made up of 14 amino acids. The germline CDR1 and CDR2 sequences are MDHEN and SYDVKM. With 5 bases removed from V and 4 bases from J, the gap between germline ends came to 12 bases. CDR3 nucleotides: TGTGCCAGCAGTCAACAGGGTGCGGGAAACACCATATATTTT. Its translation is CASSQQGAGNTIYF.

The V and J genes are TRBV18 and TRBJ1-3; D is ambiguous. Germline CDR1 KGHSH, CDR2 LQKENI. V lost 2 bases and J lost 0, with 11 bases in between. The CDR3 has 16 amino acids. Here the CDR3 DNA reads TGTGCCAGCTCACCAGCAGTTTCTAGCTCTGGAAACACCATATATTTT. It yields the protein CASSPAVSSSGNTIYF.

The rearrangement joins TRBV11-3 to TRBJ1-4; D unclear. Germline lookup yields CDR1 SGHNT and CDR2 YENEEA. V was shortened by 1 base and J by 0 bases, with 15 bases between the two germline ends. The CDR3 has 18 residues. The CDR3 loop reads CASSLAGVFTATNEKLFF. The CDR3 coding sequence is TGTGCCAGCAGCTTAGCCGGGGTTTTTACCGCAACTAATGAAAAACTGTTTTTT. The variable domain in full, with the rest retrieved from reference TRBV11-3 and TRBJ1-4, is EAGVVQSPRYKIIEKKQPVAFWCNPISGHNTLYWYLQNLGQGPELLIRYENEEAVDDSQLPKDRFSAERLKGVDSTLKIQPAELGDSAVYLCASSLAGVFTATNEKLFFGSGTQLSVL.

The CDR3 DNA reads as TGTGCCAGTAGTGCCACCCGGACAGGGGTGGGAGATACGCAGTATTTT. Protein: CASSATRTGVGDTQYF. The chain links TRBV19 to TRBJ2-3; 9 bases are a match to TRBD1. CDR3 length: 16 amino acids. V shed 5 bases and J 5 bases; nucleotides not matched to a gene: 11. From germline, CDR1 is LNHDA and CDR2 SQIVND (reference sequence).

The CDR3 loop is CASSSEASVVLETQYF. CDR3 DNA: TGTGCCAGCAGCTCAGAAGCTAGCGTCGTATTGGAGACCCAGTACTTC. The chain is built from TRBV5-5 and TRBJ2-5; D perhaps matches TRBD2 (6 bases). This CDR3 spans 16 amino acids. V was cut by 3 bases and J by 5 bases, with 20 bases left in between. CDR1 is SGHKS and CDR2 is YYEKEE in the germline V gene (reference sequence).

This clone was found once. V and J are TRBV27 and TRBJ1-2, with 8 bases fitting TRBD1. The CDR3 consists of 15 residues. Trimming took 5 bases from V and 4 from J; bases not matched to a gene: 9. Germline loops: CDR1 MNHEY, CDR2 SMNVEV (reference sequence). The CDR3 reads CASSSRQGALYGYTF. The CDR3 bases are TGTGCCAGCAGTAGTAGGCAGGGGGCGCTCTATGGCTACACCTTC.

This chain joins TRBV9 and TRBJ1-2, with 7 bases identical to TRBD1. Germline V gives CDR1 SGDLS, CDR2 YYNGEE. The CDR3 extends over 15 amino acids. J was trimmed by 1 base and V by 0 bases; bases with no gene match: 3. The CDR3, as DNA: TGTGCCAGCAGCGTAGCTACAGGGGTTAACTATGGCTACACCTTC. The encoded protein is CASSVATGVNYGYTF.

Here the CDR3 reads CASSFPLAGETQYF. CDR3 nucleotide sequence: TGTGCCAGCAGCTTCCCGCTAGCGGGGGAGACCCAGTACTTC. This sequence joins TRBV7-8 and TRBJ2-5, with 9 bases aligning to TRBD2. The CDR3 covers 14 residues. Looked up from germline, CDR1 is SGHVS and CDR2 is FQNEAQ. Losses at the gene ends were 3 bases for V and 5 bases for J; bases not matched to a gene: 4.

The rearrangement joins TRBV9 to TRBJ2-5, with a possible D match to TRBD2 (7 bases). V was cut by 0 bases and J by 4 bases, with 10 bases left in between. Germline V CDR1 and CDR2: SGDLS, YYNGEE. The CDR3 is 14 residues long. The CDR3 DNA reads TGTGCCAGCAGCGTAGGAGGGGGGGTAGAGACCCAGTACTTC. It codes for CASSVGGGVETQYF. Looking up the rest from reference TRBV9 and TRBJ2-5 gives the full variable domain: DSGVTQTPKHLITATGQRVTLRCSPRSGDLSVYWYQQSLDQGLQFLIQYYNGEERAKGNILERFSAQQFPDLHSELNLSSLELGDSALYFCASSVGGGVETQYFGPGTRLLVL.

This chain links TRBV6-1 with TRBJ2-1; the match to TRBD1 covers 7 bases. Losses at the gene ends were 8 bases for V and 0 bases for J; bases not matched to a gene: 7. Germline lookup yields CDR1 MNHNS and CDR2 SASEGT. This CDR3 contains 15 residues. CDR3 sequence: CASDDRVSSYNEQFF. DNA of the CDR3: TGTGCCAGCGATGACAGGGTGAGCTCCTACAATGAGCAGTTCTTC.

This clone was recorded a few times. This sequence joins TRBV7-3 and TRBJ1-2, with D maybe TRBD1 (6 bases). From germline, CDR1 is SGHTA and CDR2 FQGTGA. The CDR3 extends over 13 amino acids. Trimming removed 3 bases from V and 2 bases from J, with 7 bases in between. The CDR3: CASSFQGNYGYTF. In DNA form, the CDR3 reads TGTGCCAGCAGCTTTCAGGGGAACTATGGCTACACCTTC.

The V gene is TRBV18, the J gene TRBJ1-2; no clear D. This CDR3 region has 15 residues. Germline assignment: CDR1 KGHSH and CDR2 LQKENI. V was cut by 2 bases and J by 1 base, with 11 bases left in between. CDR3 protein: CASSPSTDLNYGYTF. The CDR3 DNA reads TGTGCCAGCTCACCATCGACTGATCTTAACTATGGCTACACCTTC.

The CDR3 here is CASSLAGRADETQYF. The CDR3 DNA follows: TGCGCCAGCAGCTTGGCCGGGAGGGCGGACGAGACCCAGTACTTC. This rearrangement joins TRBV5-1 to TRBJ2-5; 8 bases line up with TRBD2. V was pared by 0 bases and J by 5 bases, with 6 bases of the junction left unmatched. There are 15 residues in the CDR3. Per germline, CDR1 SGHRS and CDR2 YFSETQ. Full variable domain (remainder filled in from reference TRBV5-1 and TRBJ2-5): KAGVTQTPRYLIKTRGQQVTLSCSPISGHRSVSWYQQTPGQGLQFLFEYFSETQRNKGNFPGRFSGRQFSNSRSEMNVSTLELGDSALYLCASSLAGRADETQYFGPGTRLLVL.

This clone is a singleton in its sample. The chain combines TRBV7-2 with TRBJ2-3; 10 bases are a match to TRBD2. The CDR3 extends over 14 amino acids. Germline trimming cut 4 bases from V and 4 bases from J; bases unmatched to any gene: 2. In germline, CDR1 is SGHTA, CDR2 FQGNSA. The CDR3 loop reads CASSSSGSPDTQYF. For the CDR3, the DNA is TGTGCCAGCAGCTCTAGCGGGAGCCCAGATACGCAGTATTTT.

This clone was observed a few times. The rearrangement joins TRBV6-1 to TRBJ2-7; D gene ambiguous. CDR1 and CDR2 (germline): MNHNS, SASEGT. The V gene lost 6 bases and the J gene lost 6 bases, with 15 bases spanning the gap. The CDR3 has 13 amino acids. The CDR3 DNA sequence: TGTGCCAGCAGCAAAATCCTAGTCATCGAGCAGTACTTC. This gives the protein CASSKILVIEQYF.

DNA of the CDR3: TGTGCCAGCAGCCGTAGCGGTACCTACGAGCAGTACTTC. This sequence encodes CASSRSGTYEQYF. This chain links TRBV27 with TRBJ2-7; D possibly corresponds to TRBD2 (6 bases). This CDR3 is 13 amino acids long. Trimming left V 6 bases short and J 2 bases short, with 11 bases between. The germline CDR1 and CDR2 sequences are MNHEY and SMNVEV (reference sequence).